This T cell receptor beta chain was obtained from a study of blood T cell repertoires in COVID-19. Study details: The United States, Italy and Spain were the sources of the acute and convalescent COVID-19 samples. In each case, the material was cDNA or gDNA derived from T cells, B-cell-depleted T cells, or PBMCs.

As processed by the authors: It was from reference gene primer amplification that nucleated cell counts were estimated. The protocol was immunoSEQ multiplex PCR, while the TCRdb copy is restricted to in-frame clones and leaves out a portion. D and trimming were read from the DNA, whereas the V and J calls and clone size are those reported in that table. The profile covers 100,000 or so clones, with 85% to 95% appearing a single time and 5.7% taken by the ten largest. V shed 2 bases, J shed 6 bases, and the junction held 21 bases outside the gene matches. The CDR3 consists of 21 residues. Per the germline V gene, CDR1 is LNHDA and CDR2 is SQIVND (reference sequence).

The TCR sequence derives from a man aged 45 to 65 with active COVID-19. The chain couples TRBV19 to TRBJ2-7; TRBD2 aligns across 14 bases. Sequencing input: peripheral blood. The CDR3 sequence: CASSISGGPGLAGVRAGEQYF. CDR3 sequence (DNA): TGTGCCAGTAGTATATCCGGAGGACCGGGACTAGCGGGAGTACGGGCTGGCGAGCAGTACTTC.